The clone carrying this T cell receptor (beta chain) was picked up one time. The data were taken from a study of blood T cell repertoires in COVID-19. Whole-study context: Italy, Spain and the United States were the sources of the convalescent and acute COVID-19 samples. Nucleic acid was either cDNA or gDNA, and it came from T cells, B-cell-depleted T cells, or PBMCs.

As processed by the authors: The authors estimated nucleated cell counts from reference gene primer amplification. Clones were sequenced by immunoSEQ multiplex PCR, and TCRdb holds only the in-frame ones, with some missing. V, J and clone size reflect that table, while D and trimming were determined from the DNA. The sample consists of more than 300,000 clones, 90% to 95% of them appearing once. CDR1 and CDR2 (germline): MNHNS, SASEGT. This CDR3 is 17 amino acids long. Trimming stripped 1 base from V and 7 bases from J, with 20 bases between. This clonotype was sampled from a young woman who had recovered from COVID-19. Sequenced sample: peripheral blood. This chain links TRBV6-1 with TRBJ2-1; TRBD1 might be the D (5 bases). CDR3 nucleotides: TGTGCCAGCAGTGAAGGGTTTTGGTCAGGGATGGGGAATGAGCAGTTCTTC. Translating gives CASSEGFWSGMGNEQFF.